The sequence of this TCR beta chain was determined in a study of blood T cell repertoires in COVID-19. TCRdb's table, derived via immunoSEQ multiplex PCR, lists solely in-frame clones and lacks some. The table lists 35,000 to 40,000 clones, around 80% of them singletons. With 0 bases removed from V and 4 bases from J, the gap between germline ends came to 9 bases. The germline V gene has CDR1 GTSNPN and CDR2 SVGIG (reference sequence). This CDR3 is 13 amino acids long. The genes are TRBV30 and TRBJ1-2; D gene ambiguous. The specimen sequenced was peripheral blood. This sequence was found in a man in his sixties with COVID-19, enrolled during active disease. The CDR3 reads CAWSVGVVYGYTF. The CDR3 bases are TGTGCCTGGAGTGTAGGAGTGGTCTATGGCTACACCTTC. The full variable domain, in which reference TRBV30 and TRBJ1-2 provide the parts outside the CDR3, is SQTIHQWPATLVQPVGSPLSLECTVEGTSNPNLYWYRQAAGRGLQLLFYSVGIGQISSEVPQNLSASRPQDRQFILSSKKLLLSDSGFYLCAWSVGVVYGYTFGSGTRLTVV.